These T cell receptor beta chains were read from a single sample in a study of blood T cell repertoires in COVID-19. Clones were read by immunoSEQ multiplex PCR, and TCRdb kept only the in-frame ones, dropping some. The data show 250,000 to 300,000 clones, around nine tenths seen once. The source material was peripheral blood. These receptors came from a woman between 55 and 75 years old with acute or convalescent COVID-19. Each CDR3 is given with its conserved first and last residue. A D gene is named only where the DNA matches it firmly. Size tells how often a clone was seen (once, few, many) or the class of an expanded clone, and some rows leave it out.

NA	NA	TRBJ2-7	TRBV5-4	TGTGCCAGCAGCTTGAGTAATCAACTGCCTTACGAGCAGTACTTC	CASSLSNQLPYEQYF
NA	few	TRBJ1-5	TRBV18	TGTGCCAGCTCACCACCGGGCAGGGGCGGTGATAGCAATCAGCCCCAGCATTTT	CASSPPGRGGDSNQPQHF
TRBD2	NA	TRBJ2-7	TRBV7-3	TGTGCCAGCAGCTTGGGACTAGCCCACGAGCAGTACTTC	CASSLGLAHEQYF
TRBD2	NA	TRBJ2-7	TRBV10-3	TGTGCCATCAGTGAGTCGGGGGGGGTGGCCTACGAGCAGTACTTC	CAISESGGVAYEQYF
NA	NA	TRBJ1-1	TRBV29-1	TGCAGCGTTGACCCCGGGGGGGTGGGCACTGAAGCTTTCTTT	CSVDPGGVGTEAFF
NA	NA	TRBJ2-7	TRBV5-4	TGTGCCAGCAGCGAGGGCGCCAGGGGCCTCTCCTACGAGCAGTACTTC	CASSEGARGLSYEQYF
NA	NA	TRBJ1-2	TRBV6-5	TGTGCCAGCAGCCCCGCTGACAGCGACTATGGCTACACCTTC	CASSPADSDYGYTF
NA	NA	TRBJ1-1	TRBV9	TGTGCCAGCAGCGTAGAAACTCGGGGTACAATGAACACTGAAGCTTTCTTT	CASSVETRGTMNTEAFF
TRBD1	NA	TRBJ2-7	TRBV28	TGTGCCAGCACCCTCCCGACAGGGAGCTCCTACGAGCAGTACTTC	CASTLPTGSSYEQYF
NA	NA	TRBJ1-3	TRBV6-5	TGTGCCACCCGATGGGGACTGGGAAACACCATATATTTT	CATRWGLGNTIYF
TRBD2	NA	TRBJ2-5	TRBV6-2/TRBV6-3	TGTGCCAGCAGTTACCCGGGACTAGCGGGGCAAGAGACCCAGTACTTC	CASSYPGLAGQETQYF
NA	NA	TRBJ1-2	TRBV11-2	TGTGCCAGCAGCTCGACTGCTAGGGGTGGCTACACCTTC	CASSSTARGGYTF
NA	NA	TRBJ1-5	TRBV6-6	TGTGCCAGCAGAGCGAGGAGTGGTAGCAATCAGCCCCAGCATTTT	CASRARSGSNQPQHF
NA	NA	TRBJ2-1	TRBV5-1	TGCGCCAGTAATAGAGACAGACACAATGAGCAGTTCTTC	CASNRDRHNEQFF
NA	NA	TRBJ2-3	TRBV24-1	TGTGCCACCAAGGGGTACACAGATACGCAGTATTTT	CATKGYTDTQYF
TRBD2	once	TRBJ2-3	TRBV14	TGTGCCAGCAGCCAAGCCCTTAGCGGGAGACTCACAGATACGCAGTATTTT	CASSQALSGRLTDTQYF
NA	few	TRBJ1-2	TRBV10-3	TGTGCCATCAGTGACGGACAGACCGGTAACTATGGCTACACCTTC	CAISDGQTGNYGYTF
TRBD1	NA	TRBJ2-7	TRBV19	TGTGCCAGTAGTGGTACAGGGGGAAAGGGCTCCTACGAGCAGTACTTC	CASSGTGGKGSYEQYF
NA	NA	TRBJ1-5	TRBV4-2	TGTGCCAGCAGCCAAGATAGTGCAGGGCGTCAGCCCCAGCATTTT	CASSQDSAGRQPQHF
TRBD1	NA	TRBJ2-1	TRBV19	TGTGCCAGTAGGCCGACAGGGATCTACAATGAGCAGTTCTTC	CASRPTGIYNEQFF
NA	once	TRBJ2-5	TRBV25-1	TGTGCCAGCAGTGGGCGACAGGGGAGGGGAGAGACCCAGTACTTC	CASSGRQGRGETQYF
NA	NA	TRBJ1-1	TRBV7-9	TGTGCCAGCAGCACCCTGACAGTGAACACTGAAGCTTTCTTT	CASSTLTVNTEAFF
TRBD1	once	TRBJ1-2	TRBV12-3/TRBV12-4	TGTGCCAGCAGCCAGGGACAGAACTATGGCTACACCTTC	CASSQGQNYGYTF
NA	NA	TRBJ1-3	TRBV28	TGTGCCAGCAGTTTACCGACCCGGGGGGGAAACACCATATATTTT	CASSLPTRGGNTIYF
NA	NA	TRBJ2-7	TRBV7-2	TGTGCCAGCAGCTTCCATGGCGGGTACGAGCAGTACTTC	CASSFHGGYEQYF
TRBD2	NA	TRBJ2-1	TRBV4-2	TGTGCCAGCAGCCAAGAGGAGCGGGGGCACTACAATGAGCAGTTCTTC	CASSQEERGHYNEQFF
NA	NA	TRBJ2-3	TRBV30	TGTGCCTGGAGTCCCCCGGGGAGGAGGGAGGATACGCAGTATTTT	CAWSPPGRREDTQYF
TRBD1	NA	TRBJ2-5	TRBV5-1	TGCGCCAGCAGCCTAGGGACAGGCCAAGAGACCCAGTACTTC	CASSLGTGQETQYF
NA	NA	TRBJ1-2	TRBV13	TGTGCCAGCAGCTTTCAGGGTCCAGATGGCTACACCTTC	CASSFQGPDGYTF
TRBD1	once	TRBJ2-1	TRBV7-2	TGTGCCAGCAGCCCAACCGGGGCAGGGGGATACAATGAGCAGTTCTTC	CASSPTGAGGYNEQFF